This is a list of T cell receptor beta chains from one sample in a study of T-cell reconstitution after alpha-beta-depleted transplantation in children. MiXCR, run by TCRdb on the PCR reads, gives a single entry per CDR3 protein. The table has almost 500,000 distinct CDR3 sequences, 12% seen once. Sequences were derived from PBMCs from the stem cell graft donor, sampled from the stem cell graft. These receptors were obtained from a human donor who donated a stem cell graft to a child with combined immunodeficiency. CDR3s include the opening cysteine and the closing phenylalanine or tryptophan. D genes are given only for firm matches. Clone sizes are given selectively: once, few, many, or a class where the clone is expanded.

clone_size: NA; d_call: NA; j_call: TRBJ2-5; cdr3_length: 12; v_call: TRBV30; cdr3_aa: CAWSVQWETQYF; cdr3_nt: TGTGCCTGGAGTGTACAGTGGGAGACCCAGTACTTC
clone_size: few; d_call: TRBD2; j_call: TRBJ2-5; cdr3_length: 15; v_call: TRBV20-1; cdr3_aa: CSARPLGGGEETQYF; cdr3_nt: TGCAGTGCTAGACCCTTAGGCGGGGGTGAAGAGACCCAGTACTTC
clone_size: many; d_call: TRBD1; j_call: TRBJ2-3; cdr3_length: 14; v_call: TRBV9; cdr3_aa: CASTQGPLTDTQYF; cdr3_nt: TGTGCCAGCACACAGGGGCCCCTCACAGATACGCAGTATTTT
clone_size: NA; d_call: TRBD2; j_call: TRBJ2-2; cdr3_length: 15; v_call: TRBV20-1; cdr3_aa: CSANNELAGGPELFF; cdr3_nt: TGCAGTGCCAACAATGAGCTAGCGGGAGGGCCGGAGCTGTTTTTT
clone_size: few; d_call: NA; j_call: TRBJ2-5; cdr3_length: 10; v_call: TRBV2; cdr3_aa: CASSDLAQYF; cdr3_nt: TGTGCCAGCAGTGATCTGGCCCAGTACTTC
clone_size: few; d_call: TRBD1; j_call: TRBJ2-7; cdr3_length: 13; v_call: TRBV2; cdr3_aa: CASIRDRSYEQYF; cdr3_nt: TGTGCCAGCATCCGGGACAGATCCTACGAGCAGTACTTC
clone_size: NA; d_call: NA; j_call: TRBJ2-7; cdr3_length: 14; v_call: TRBV15; cdr3_aa: CATSREHTSYEQYF; cdr3_nt: TGTGCCACCAGCAGAGAACATACCTCCTACGAGCAGTACTTC
clone_size: NA; d_call: TRBD1; j_call: TRBJ2-1; cdr3_length: 15; v_call: TRBV12-3/TRBV12-4; cdr3_aa: CASRTGGLSYNEQFF; cdr3_nt: TGTGCCAGCAGGACAGGGGGCTTATCCTACAATGAGCAGTTCTTC
clone_size: NA; d_call: NA; j_call: TRBJ1-1; cdr3_length: 15; v_call: TRBV6-4; cdr3_aa: CASPGNEGRNTEAFF; cdr3_nt: TGTGCCAGCCCAGGGAATGAGGGAAGGAACACTGAAGCTTTCTTT
clone_size: few; d_call: NA; j_call: TRBJ1-1; cdr3_length: 15; v_call: TRBV6-2/TRBV6-3; cdr3_aa: CASSYPETSDTEAFF; cdr3_nt: TGTGCCAGCAGTTACCCGGAGACCTCCGACACTGAAGCTTTCTTT
clone_size: few; d_call: NA; j_call: TRBJ2-3; cdr3_length: 16; v_call: TRBV7-2; cdr3_aa: CASSLFFSRQGDTQYF; cdr3_nt: TGTGCCAGCAGCTTGTTTTTCTCGCGACAAGGGGATACGCAGTATTTT
clone_size: many; d_call: NA; j_call: TRBJ2-7; cdr3_length: 12; v_call: TRBV12-3/TRBV12-4; cdr3_aa: CASTRDGYEQYF; cdr3_nt: TGTGCCAGCACCAGGGACGGTTACGAGCAGTACTTC
clone_size: NA; d_call: NA; j_call: TRBJ2-5; cdr3_length: 15; v_call: TRBV9; cdr3_aa: CASSVSGLAGETQYF; cdr3_nt: TGTGCCAGCAGCGTAAGTGGGCTAGCCGGCGAGACCCAGTACTTC
clone_size: few; d_call: NA; j_call: TRBJ2-7; cdr3_length: 16; v_call: TRBV12-3/TRBV12-4; cdr3_aa: CASSLILTDISYEQYF; cdr3_nt: TGTGCCAGCAGTTTAATCCTGACAGATATCTCCTACGAGCAGTACTTC
clone_size: once; d_call: TRBD2; j_call: TRBJ2-3; cdr3_length: 15; v_call: TRBV12-3/TRBV12-4; cdr3_aa: CASTTLAGDTDTQYF; cdr3_nt: TGTGCCAGCACTACACTAGCGGGGGACACAGATACGCAGTATTTT
clone_size: many; d_call: TRBD1; j_call: TRBJ2-2; cdr3_length: 14; v_call: TRBV5-1; cdr3_aa: CATSGQSGTGELFF; cdr3_nt: TGCGCCACCTCGGGACAGAGTGGGACCGGGGAGCTGTTTTTT
clone_size: NA; d_call: NA; j_call: TRBJ2-5; cdr3_length: 13; v_call: TRBV27; cdr3_aa: CASSLSDQETQYF; cdr3_nt: TGTGCCAGCAGTTTATCGGACCAAGAGACCCAGTACTTC
clone_size: NA; d_call: TRBD1; j_call: TRBJ2-7; cdr3_length: 17; v_call: TRBV10-2; cdr3_aa: CASSGPPRNRGAYEQYF; cdr3_nt: TGCGCCAGCAGTGGGCCCCCCCGTAACAGGGGGGCCTACGAGCAGTACTTC
clone_size: many; d_call: NA; j_call: TRBJ2-7; cdr3_length: 14; v_call: TRBV5-6; cdr3_aa: CASSLVGSTYEQYF; cdr3_nt: TGTGCCAGCAGCTTGGTGGGCAGTACCTACGAGCAGTACTTC